Given below is one T cell receptor (beta chain) in context. The antigen remains undetermined. Total RNA came from unfractionated whole blood. These data come from a study of human T cells and chemical hapten exposure. Study results and limitations: TCRs exceeding 1 in 1000 frequency stayed unchanged with DPC sensitization.

Individual cDNA molecules had unique molecular identifiers attached to them by the library. TCRdb re-derived calls from the reads in MiXCR, one entry per CDR3 protein. The sample lists roughly 120,000 distinct CDR3 sequences, 6.5% to 10% seen once, with 1.1% to 1.5% in the top ten. The sequence was obtained from a human donor in good health. Some clones in this sample may be carry-over from other donors' samples. The sequencing sample was made of whole blood.

Here the CDR3 DNA reads TGCGCCAGCAGCCAAGATACGGGGGCCCCAGATACGCAGTATTTT. This codes for CASSQDTGAPDTQYF. The V and J genes are TRBV4-3 and TRBJ2-3; D tentatively reads TRBD1 or TRBD2 (6 bases each). Germline lookup yields CDR1 LGHNA and CDR2 YSLEER. The length of the CDR3 is 15 residues. Between the trimmed V and J ends, which lost 0 bases and 4 bases, there was a span of 11 bases.